The 2 T cell receptor beta chains reported below all come from one sample, sequenced in a study of cytomegalovirus exposure and HLA in healthy donors. PCR was performed using 60 Vbeta and 13 Jbeta primers. Method: immunoSEQ multiplex PCR; TCRdb's copy keeps in-frame clones and lacks some. Of some 140,000 clones listed, roughly 80% were seen once; the top ten hold 4%. The specimen was PBMCs. Receptors originate from a woman aged 35 to 49 in good health and CMV-seronegative.

The V gene is TRBV5-1, the J gene TRBJ2-3; TRBD2 aligns across 14 bases. The CDR3 runs to 17 residues. The germline V gene encodes CDR1 SGHRS and CDR2 YFSETQ. Trimming at V came to 4 bases and at J to 2 bases, leaving 6 bases not matched to a gene. The chain's CDR3 is CASSTGLAGGNTDTQYF. In nucleotides, the CDR3 is TGCGCCAGCAGCACCGGACTAGCGGGAGGTAACACAGATACGCAGTATTTT.

V is TRBV4-1 and J is TRBJ2-4; TRBD2 matches 13 bases. J was trimmed by 4 bases and V by 4 bases; bases with no gene match: 13. The CDR3 is made up of 19 amino acids. Germline V gene lookup returns CDR1 MGHRA and CDR2 YSYEKL. CDR3 sequence (DNA): TGCGCCAGCAGCCCCGGAATTCGTGGGACTAGCGGGAAAAAAAACATTCAGTACTTC. It yields the protein CASSPGIRGTSGKKNIQYF.